The clone carrying this T cell receptor (beta chain) was observed at least ten times. These data belong to a study of regulatory T cells in long-lasting Graves disease. Time point reported: newly diagnosed GD, antithyroid drugs for less than 3 months. PBMC RNA was the source of the TCR library. HTBI primers from iRepertoire and Arm-PCR of CDR3 regions yielded the TCR beta libraries. MiXCR, applied by TCRdb to the multiplex PCR reads, yields one record per CDR3 protein. The table lists over 500,000 distinct CDR3 sequences, about 16% of them singletons, with more than 10% in the top ten. Per the germline V gene, CDR1 is MNHEY and CDR2 is SVGAGI. CDR3 length: 15 amino acids. Germline trimming cut 3 bases from V and 5 bases from J; bases unmatched to any gene: 9. These same data were also listed under a study on T cells in Graves' hyperthyroidism and ophthalmopathy. In that study: The HTBI set primed first-round TCR CDR3 RT-PCR.

The sequencing used peripheral blood mononuclear cells (PBMCs), collected at new diagnosis, from a patient treated with antithyroid drugs. This clonotype originated in a man between 18 and 35 years old with Graves disease. The chain is built from TRBV6-5 and TRBJ2-7, with 8 bases that match TRBD2. CDR3 DNA sequence: TGTGCCAGCAGTTATGGGCGGGAGGTGCTGGACGAGCAGTACTTC. Residues: CASSYGREVLDEQYF.